This section outlines one T cell receptor (beta chain) sequence together with its context. Its antigen remains unidentified. Here immunoSEQ multiplex PCR was the method, and the copy in TCRdb shows in-frame clones only, minus some. The sample has about 69,000 clones, 86% seen once. This entry belongs to a study of T cell responses to AZD1222 COVID-19 vaccine. Study outcomes and limitations: Seropositive AZD1222 recipients at baseline numbered only five or six. Repertoires were collected only later (after the peak T cell response had occurred). Spike-specific TCR breadth rose after two AZD1222 doses, and depth rose as well.

The ends were cut back, 3 bases at V and 4 bases at J, with 12 bases in the middle. The germline CDR1 and CDR2 sequences are LNHNV and YYDKDF (reference sequence). The CDR3 spans 14 residues. This rearrangement joins TRBV15 to TRBJ1-2, with TRBD1 as a possible D gene (6 bases). The clonotype originates from an adult in good health. Sample: peripheral blood, taken on day 0 of AZD1222 vaccination. DNA for the CDR3: TGTGCCACCAGCAGGGGGGCGGATGCCTATGGCTACACCTTC. Residues: CATSRGADAYGYTF.